The 12 T cell receptor beta chains below all came from one sample that was sequenced in a study of patients and donors after allogeneic stem cell transplantation (dated by TCRdb to about 2020). Libraries were prepared through RT-PCR. Sequencing instrument: NextSeq 550. The public sequencing data were trimmed at Q25 with fastp and processed into clonotypes with MiXCR by TCRdb, which kept only in-frame beta chains. Merged by CDR3 protein, the rows form single entries marked with the most common genes and DNA. This sample gives 20,000 or so distinct CDR3 sequences in total; under 55% of them show up just once. The biggest ten clones account for just under 80% of the sample. Source material: blood, either unsorted or a sorted T cell fraction (not recorded which). Source of these receptors: a human donor who was either an allogeneic HSCT recipient or a stem cell or donor lymphocyte infusion donor (not recorded which). It is not recorded whose cells these are; they may come from a transplant donor.

V usage is TRBV5-1 and J usage is TRBJ2-6; tentative D call: TRBD1 (5 bases). V was clipped by 4 bases and J by 0 bases, with 14 bases between them. Germline V gives CDR1 SGHRS, CDR2 YFSETQ. The CDR3 runs to 17 residues. In DNA, the CDR3 is TGCGCCAGCAGCACCCCGACAGCCTCCTCTGGGGCCAACGTCCTGACTTTC. It is translated as CASSTPTASSGANVLTF.

The sample holds a few counts of this clonotype. The gene calls are TRBV27 and TRBJ2-7; TRBD1 is a possible D gene (5 bases). Germline V CDR1 and CDR2: MNHEY, SMNVEV (reference sequence). Trimming removed 4 bases from V and 6 bases from J, with 13 bases in between. CDR3 length equals 13 residues. CDR3 nucleotides: TGTGCCAGCAGTTCCTCAGGGTATTCCGAGCAGTACTTC. This sequence encodes CASSSSGYSEQYF.

This chain connects TRBV29-1 to TRBJ2-1, with D possibly TRBD1 on 5 matching bases. CDR1 and CDR2 (germline): SQVTM, ANQGSEA. The CDR3 length is 14 residues. V was pared by 5 bases and J by 0 bases, with 11 bases between. CDR3 protein: CSVYRPLSYNEQFF. The CDR3 region has the DNA TGCAGCGTTTACAGGCCCCTCTCCTACAATGAGCAGTTCTTC.

This clonotype was counted once. The chain couples TRBV2 to TRBJ2-3; 11 bases match TRBD2. V was clipped by 4 bases and J by 4 bases; unmatched bases: 7. The germline gives CDR1 SNHLY, CDR2 FYNNEI. The CDR3 runs 16 residues. CDR3 sequence (DNA): TGTGCCAGCAGTGTTCGTAGCGGGGGGGCCTCAGATACGCAGTATTTT. As protein: CASSVRSGGASDTQYF.

The rearrangement links TRBV6-5 to TRBJ2-2; D is tentatively TRBD1 or TRBD2 (5 bases each). This CDR3 is built from 14 residues. Germline lookup yields CDR1 MNHEY and CDR2 SVGAGI. The V end was cut by 7 bases, the J end by 1 base, with 10 bases between. The CDR3 spells CASTWDGNTGELFF. The DNA for the CDR3 is TGTGCCAGCACCTGGGACGGGAACACCGGGGAGCTGTTTTTT.

The chain employs TRBV10-1 and TRBJ2-2, with no clear D. V lost 0 bases to trimming and J lost 1 base, with 3 bases between them. Germline CDR1 WNHNN, CDR2 SYGVQD (reference sequence). The CDR3 has 14 residues. In nucleotides, the CDR3 is TGCGCCAGCAGTGAGTCCTTGAACACCGGGGAGCTGTTTTTT. It codes for CASSESLNTGELFF.

The chain joins TRBV5-1 to TRBJ2-2; 15 bases map to TRBD2. The germline V gene encodes CDR1 SGHRS and CDR2 YFSETQ. J lost 8 bases, V lost 4 bases, and 6 bases had no gene match. The CDR3 has 16 amino acids. The CDR3 here is CASSRGLAGGAGELFF. The CDR3 coding sequence is TGCGCCAGCAGCCGCGGACTAGCGGGAGGGGCTGGGGAGCTGTTTTTT.

This clonotype was found a few times. The chain links TRBV7-2 to TRBJ2-1; 12 bases fit TRBD2. This CDR3 has 15 amino acids. V lost 5 bases, J lost 8 bases, and 7 bases stayed unmatched. Germline values: CDR1 SGHTA, CDR2 FQGNSA. Here the CDR3 reads CASSLTSGSLYEQFF. The CDR3 nucleotides are TGTGCCAGCAGCCTGACTAGCGGGAGTTTATATGAGCAGTTCTTC. Variable domain in full (rest from reference TRBV7-2 and TRBJ2-1): GAGVSQSPSNKVTEKGKDVELRCDPISGHTALYWYRQSLGQGLEFLIYFQGNSAPDKSGLPSDRFSAERTGGSVSTLTIQRTQQEDSAVYLCASSLTSGSLYEQFFGPGTRLTVL.

This clonotype was counted between two and nine times. The DNA for the CDR3 is TGTGCCAGCGGCAAGGACAGCGGCACTGAAGCTTTCTTT. This codes for CASGKDSGTEAFF. The chain links TRBV25-1 to TRBJ1-1; maybe TRBD1 (6 bases). CDR1 MGHDK and CDR2 SYGVNS come from the germline V gene. CDR3 length: 13 amino acids. Trimming left V 8 bases short and J 4 bases short, with 14 bases between.

J is TRBJ2-7 and V is TRBV6-5; 9 bases align to TRBD2. V was pared by 3 bases and J by 4 bases, with 7 bases of the junction left unmatched. Germline assignment: CDR1 MNHEY and CDR2 SVGAGI. CDR3 size: 15 residues. The CDR3 nucleotides read TGTGCCAGCAGTTATATGTCGCTAGCGGGGTACGAGCAGTACTTC. It yields the protein CASSYMSLAGYEQYF.

The CDR3 region is CASSLSQPQHF. The CDR3 DNA reads TGTGCCAGCAGTTTAAGTCAGCCCCAGCATTTT. This sequence joins TRBV6-1 and TRBJ1-5; D gene ambiguous. V was pared by 5 bases and J by 6 bases, with 5 bases between. The CDR3 sequence is 11 residues long. Germline CDR1 and CDR2: MNHNS and SASEGT.

V usage is TRBV20-1 and J usage is TRBJ1-1; no reliable D call. Germline V lookup: CDR1 DFQATT, CDR2 SNEGSKA (reference sequence). V was trimmed by 0 bases and J by 6 bases, leaving 17 bases between them. The CDR3 totals 15 residues. The CDR3 DNA sequence: TGCAGTGCTAGAGATCTCCAAGGCCTGGGCTCTGAAGCTTTCTTT. It encodes CSARDLQGLGSEAFF.